This T cell receptor (beta chain) was identified during a study of T cells in Graves' hyperthyroidism and ophthalmopathy. CDR3 length: 16 amino acids. V gave up 3 bases and J gave up 5 bases; unmatched junction bases: 7. Germline values: CDR1 SGHTA, CDR2 FQGNSA. TCR beta CDR3 sequences were amplified from RNA transcripts. An initial round of RT-PCR targeting the TCR CDR3 relied on the HTBI primer set. TCRdb recomputed calls from the multiplex PCR reads with MiXCR, one row per CDR3 protein. Here the sample spans approximately 600,000 distinct CDR3 sequences, less than 25% being singletons. Patients showing uncontrolled infection, other autoimmune disease, pregnancy or lactation were ineligible. The study based diagnoses on clinical symptoms, serum thyroxine and TRAb, thyroid ultrasound and orbital computed tomography. PBMCs were collected from a 10 ml volume of fresh peripheral blood.

The genes are TRBV7-2 and TRBJ2-2; 9 nucleotides agree with TRBD2. Specimen: blood. This receptor was obtained from a young man with Graves' ophthalmopathy. CDR3: CASSFSSGALTGELFF. The CDR3, as DNA: TGTGCCAGCAGCTTCTCTAGCGGGGCCCTGACCGGGGAGCTGTTTTTT.